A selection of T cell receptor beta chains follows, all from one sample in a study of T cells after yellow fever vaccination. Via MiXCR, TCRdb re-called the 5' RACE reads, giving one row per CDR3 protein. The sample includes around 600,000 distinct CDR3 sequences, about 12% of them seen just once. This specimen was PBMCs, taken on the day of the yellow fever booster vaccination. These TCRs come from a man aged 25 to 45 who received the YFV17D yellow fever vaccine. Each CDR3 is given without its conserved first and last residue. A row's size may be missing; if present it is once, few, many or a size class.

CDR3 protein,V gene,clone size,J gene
ASSPGQADEQF,TRBV7-2,many,TRBJ2-1
SVQDSTDTQY,TRBV20-1,NA,TRBJ2-3
ASGPLAGVGTDTQY,TRBV27,NA,TRBJ2-3
ASSKLAYPQY,TRBV25-1,many,TRBJ2-7
ASSFLAGKTLQETQY,TRBV11-2,few,TRBJ2-5
ASSYPGGAPVYTEAF,TRBV6-2/TRBV6-3,many,TRBJ1-1
ASSRAYEKLF,TRBV12-3/TRBV12-4,many,TRBJ1-4
SASGPGGYEQY,TRBV20-1,NA,TRBJ2-7
ASRLTSGYFETQY,TRBV7-2,NA,TRBJ2-5
ASSYSTGSLAGGSDTQY,TRBV6-5,few,TRBJ2-3
ASSGGPRGEDEQF,TRBV5-4,few,TRBJ2-1
ASSDPHYEQY,TRBV6-2/TRBV6-3,NA,TRBJ2-7
SASQSSGSYEQY,TRBV20-1,few,TRBJ2-7
ASSLGSTGRDNSPLH,TRBV7-2,few,TRBJ1-6
ASSRGNSNQPQH,TRBV2,few,TRBJ1-5